The rows below give T cell receptor beta chains drawn from one sample of a study of control samples from healthy donors and cancer patients. TCRdb keeps only in-frame clones here, not all; method: immunoSEQ multiplex PCR. The sample lists 120,000 or so clones; 93% were seen once. Sequencing input: PBMCs. All receptors derive from a man aged 45-65 years with head and neck cancer. The CDR3 runs from the conserved cysteine through the conserved F or W. Each record gives: D gene, clone size, V gene, J gene, CDR3 DNA, CDR3 protein. A D gene is named only where the DNA matches it firmly. Expanded clones are given a class, and other clones once, few, many or no size at all.

>TRBD2|few|TRBV27|TRBJ2-3
TGTGCCAGCAGTTTCTGGGGACTAGCGGGGGGGGCGGGCACAGATACGCAGTATTTT
CASSFWGLAGGAGTDTQYF
>-|-|TRBV28|TRBJ2-3
TGTGCCAGCACTCCTGGAAGCCAGGGGACAGATACGCAGTATTTT
CASTPGSQGTDTQYF
>-|-|TRBV5-8|TRBJ2-3
TGTGCCAGCTATAGCGTTGGGGACACTGGAGATACGCAGTATTTT
CASYSVGDTGDTQYF
>TRBD1|-|TRBV7-9|TRBJ1-2
TGTGCCAGCAGCACACATAGGACAGGTTCCTATGGCTACACCTTC
CASSTHRTGSYGYTF
>-|few|TRBV15|TRBJ2-7
TGTGCCACCAGCAGAGAACCGGGCCTTCTGCGGGGCGAGCAGTACTTC
CATSREPGLLRGEQYF
>-|-|TRBV30|TRBJ2-4
TGTGCCTGGAGTGTCCAGGGAAACATTCAGTACTTC
CAWSVQGNIQYF
>-|-|TRBV7-2|TRBJ2-1
TGTGCCAGCAGACGGGGGTCCTCTTGGAATGAGCAGTTCTTC
CASRRGSSWNEQFF
>TRBD1|-|TRBV13|TRBJ1-2
TGTGCCAGCAGCATACGGACAGGGGTGGGCTATGGCTACACCTTC
CASSIRTGVGYGYTF
>-|-|TRBV7-9|TRBJ2-7
TGTGCCAGCAGCTACGACCTGGGGGGATCCTACGAGCAGTACTTC
CASSYDLGGSYEQYF
>-|-|TRBV30|TRBJ2-2
TGTGCCTGGCGCCCTCCGAACACCGGGGAGCTGTTTTTT
CAWRPPNTGELFF
>-|-|TRBV7-3|TRBJ1-1
TGTGCCAGCAGACGAGGGGACAAGAACACTGAAGCTTTCTTT
CASRRGDKNTEAFF
>-|-|TRBV9|TRBJ2-1
TGTGCCAGCAGCGTAGAGGTTTTGCGTGAGCAGTTCTTC
CASSVEVLREQFF
>-|-|TRBV6-6|TRBJ2-1
TGTGCCAGCAGTTACTCGGGTTTAAGCTCCTACAATGAGCAGTTCTTC
CASSYSGLSSYNEQFF
>-|-|TRBV4-3|TRBJ2-7
TGCGCCAGCCCCCCGCACTACGAGCAGTACTTC
CASPPHYEQYF
>-|-|TRBV5-4|TRBJ2-1
TGTGCCAGCAGCTTGACCGTCGGAAATGAGCAGTTCTTC
CASSLTVGNEQFF
>TRBD2|-|TRBV6-6|TRBJ2-3
TGTGCCAGCAAACCACTAGCGGGGTTGCTGACAGATACGCAGTATTTT
CASKPLAGLLTDTQYF
>-|-|TRBV5-1|TRBJ1-6
TGCGCCAGCAGCTTGGACAGGGTGGGCTCACCCCTCCACTTT
CASSLDRVGSPLHF
>-|-|TRBV18|TRBJ2-5
TGTGCCAGCTCACCACTCCAAGACCTTTTGCAGTACTTC
CASSPLQDLLQYF
>-|-|TRBV14|TRBJ2-2
TGTGCCAGCAGCCGACTCGGGGGGCGGAAGGGCACCGGGGAGCTGTTTTTT
CASSRLGGRKGTGELFF
>-|-|TRBV7-3|TRBJ1-1
TGTGCCAGCAGCTCGGGGATAGGCACTGAAGCTTTCTTT
CASSSGIGTEAFF
>-|-|TRBV7-2|TRBJ2-5
TGTGCCAGCAGCTGGGAAGGGGCGTCTGAGACCCAGTACTTC
CASSWEGASETQYF
>-|-|TRBV7-2|TRBJ2-1
TGTGCCAGCAGCATGGACAGGGAGGGCGAGCAGTTCTTC
CASSMDREGEQFF
>TRBD2|-|TRBV4-2|TRBJ2-3
TGTGCCAGCAGCCAAAATAGCGGGGGCGCCGATACGCAGTATTTT
CASSQNSGGADTQYF
>-|-|TRBV7-9|TRBJ2-5
TGTGCCAGCAGCTTAAGTGAATCGGAGACCCAGTACTTC
CASSLSESETQYF
>TRBD1|-|TRBV7-3|TRBJ2-7
TGTGCCAGCAGCTTTGGACAGGGGGGCGAGCAGTACTTC
CASSFGQGGEQYF
>-|-|TRBV9|TRBJ2-7
TGTGCCAGCAGCGTAAGACCCGGGGCGTACTACGAGCAGTACTTC
CASSVRPGAYYEQYF
>-|-|TRBV7-3|TRBJ2-2
TGTGCCAGCAGCCCCCCTTACCGGGACAAGAAGAACACCGGGGAGCTGTTTTTT
CASSPPYRDKKNTGELFF
>-|-|TRBV7-7|TRBJ2-5
TGTGCCAGCAGCTTAGTGGGAAGAGAGACCCAGTACTTC
CASSLVGRETQYF
>-|once|TRBV5-4|TRBJ1-2
TGTGCCAGCAGCGAGACGGTTAACTATGGCTACACCTTC
CASSETVNYGYTF
>-|-|TRBV29-1|TRBJ2-3
TGCAGCGTTGAAGGTTCAAGCACAGATACGCAGTATTTT
CSVEGSSTDTQYF
>-|-|TRBV6-5|TRBJ1-1
TGTGCCAGCAGCCGAACAGGGCTAGGCACTGAAGCTTTCTTT
CASSRTGLGTEAFF
>TRBD1|-|TRBV9|TRBJ2-7
TGTGCCAGCAGCCCCGGGACAGGGGGTGCCTACGAGCAGTACTTC
CASSPGTGGAYEQYF
>-|-|TRBV28|TRBJ2-7
TGTGCCAGCAGTCTCTATGGTAGCAGCTACGAGCAGTACTTC
CASSLYGSSYEQYF
>TRBD1|-|TRBV7-6|TRBJ1-1
TGTGCCAGCAGCCTAATCTCCGGGACAGTCAACACTGAAGCTTTCTTT
CASSLISGTVNTEAFF
>-|-|TRBV21-1|TRBJ2-3
TGTGCCAGCAGCAAAAGGGGGCGGGGGTTCGAGGCAGATACGCAGTATTTT
CASSKRGRGFEADTQYF